The 17 T cell receptor beta chains below all came from one sample that was sequenced in a study of cytomegalovirus exposure and HLA in healthy donors. Primers: 60 Vbeta forward and 13 Jbeta reverse. Generated by immunoSEQ multiplex PCR, the TCRdb table keeps only in-frame clones and is missing some. This sample has about 82,000 clones; under 80% occur once, and the top ten carry 4.5% to 7%. Sample: PBMCs. These receptors originate from a male donor in good health and CMV-seropositive.

V is TRBV27 and J is TRBJ1-1; D might be TRBD1 (6 bases). The germline V and J ends were trimmed by 3 bases and 6 bases, with 11 bases remaining between them. CDR1 and CDR2 (germline): MNHEY, SMNVEV (reference sequence). The CDR3 contains 13 residues. The CDR3 DNA is TGTGCCAGCAGTTTGGGGGGGGGCCCTGAAGCTTTCTTT. This translates into CASSLGGGPEAFF.

This chain joins TRBV28 and TRBJ1-5, with TRBD1 matching 9 bases. CDR1 and CDR2 from the germline V gene are MDHEN and SYDVKM. This CDR3 region has 19 residues. V was pared by 3 bases and J by 8 bases, with 20 bases of the junction left unmatched. The CDR3 nucleotides are TGTGCCAGCAGTTTCCTGGGGCAGGGGACAGGGATTTTTTTTAAGCCCCAGCATTTT. As protein: CASSFLGQGTGIFFKPQHF.

The genes are TRBV9 and TRBJ1-4, with a possible D match to TRBD1 (5 bases). The ends were cut back, 3 bases at V and 8 bases at J, with 14 bases in the middle. CDR1 and CDR2 (germline): SGDLS, YYNGEE. The CDR3 has 14 residues. CDR3: CASSATLGGEKLFF. CDR3 in DNA: TGTGCCAGCAGCGCCACCCTCGGGGGAGAAAAACTGTTTTTT.

The gene calls are TRBV5-4 and TRBJ1-1, with D tentatively TRBD1 (5 bases). Germline V gene lookup returns CDR1 SGHNT and CDR2 YYREEE (reference sequence). Trimming took 4 bases from V and 7 from J, leaving 14 bases between them. The CDR3 has 13 residues. The chain's CDR3 is CASSEMGGVEAFF. The DNA of the CDR3 is TGTGCCAGCAGCGAGATGGGGGGGGTTGAAGCTTTCTTT.

In the case of this clone: Different DNA sequences within this sample yield the same CDR3. This chain connects TRBV6-1 to TRBJ2-7; 7 bases are a match to TRBD2. The CDR3 has 14 amino acids. The germline V gene encodes CDR1 MNHNS and CDR2 SASEGT. Germline trimming cut 1 base from V and 1 base from J; bases unmatched to any gene: 1. The CDR3 loop reads CASSEGGGSYEQYF. The CDR3 DNA is TGTGCCAGCAGTGAAGGGGGGGGGTCCTACGAGCAGTACTTC.

The J gene is TRBJ2-1, the V gene TRBV28, with 8 bases fitting TRBD2. The CDR3 length is 14 residues. The germline V gene encodes CDR1 MDHEN and CDR2 SYDVKM. V was pared by 5 bases and J by 8 bases, with 8 bases of the junction left unmatched. This chain's CDR3 is CASSPLLAGDEQFF. For the CDR3, the DNA is TGTGCCAGCAGTCCCCTTCTAGCGGGCGATGAGCAGTTCTTC.

V and J are TRBV28 and TRBJ1-2; D might be TRBD1 (5 bases). The germline gives CDR1 MDHEN, CDR2 SYDVKM. V was trimmed by 2 bases and J by 4 bases, leaving 11 bases between them. The length of the CDR3 is 14 residues. The CDR3 sequence: CASSLPSGLYGYTF. Here the CDR3 DNA reads TGTGCCAGCAGTTTACCGTCAGGGCTCTATGGCTACACCTTC.

This clone was counted a single time. The CDR3 loop reads CASSITDRAGEQYF. CDR3 sequence (DNA): TGTGCCAGTAGCATTACGGACAGGGCCGGCGAGCAGTACTTC. The genes are TRBV19 and TRBJ2-7, with 8 bases fitting TRBD1. Per the germline V gene, CDR1 is LNHDA and CDR2 is SQIVND (reference sequence). The ends lost 6 bases at V and 6 bases at J; junction bases unmatched: 10. The CDR3 extends over 14 amino acids.

The chain employs TRBV5-5 and TRBJ1-2; 7 bases agree with TRBD1. This CDR3 comprises 17 residues. Germline loops: CDR1 SGHKS, CDR2 YYEKEE (reference sequence). The V segment lost 4 bases and the J segment 0 bases; nucleotides outside the gene matches: 12. CDR3 DNA: TGTGCCAGCAGCCTGACAGGGCATTCCGCAACTAACTATGGCTACACCTTC. It specifies CASSLTGHSATNYGYTF.

This clone was seen more than once but under ten times. V is TRBV29-1 and J is TRBJ2-7, with 9 bases aligning to TRBD2. Per germline, CDR1 SQVTM and CDR2 ANQGSEA. The CDR3 totals 13 residues. The trim removed 6 bases at V and 6 bases at J, leaving 9 bases unmatched. Here the CDR3 reads CSVYPSGAPEQYF. In nucleotides, the CDR3 is TGCAGCGTCTACCCTAGCGGGGCACCCGAGCAGTACTTC.

This chain connects TRBV5-4 to TRBJ1-1; D is possibly TRBD1 (5 bases). The CDR3 loop spans 13 amino acids. In germline, CDR1 is SGHNT, CDR2 YYREEE (reference sequence). With 3 bases removed from V and 1 base from J, the gap between germline ends came to 7 bases. CDR3 in amino acids: CASSWGGNTEAFF. The CDR3 DNA sequence: TGTGCCAGCAGCTGGGGGGGGAACACTGAAGCTTTCTTT.

This clone was recorded many times. The chain employs TRBV6-5 and TRBJ1-3, with TRBD1 matching over 7 bases. Trimming cost V 4 bases and J 6 bases; bases outside gene matches: 6. The CDR3 is 14 residues long. CDR1 MNHEY and CDR2 SVGAGI come from the germline V gene. This CDR3 reads CASSSPDRLNTIYF. CDR3 nucleotide sequence: TGTGCCAGCAGTTCCCCGGACAGGCTAAACACCATATATTTT.

This rearrangement joins TRBV6-1 to TRBJ1-5; D unclear. The CDR3 runs 13 residues. V lost 4 bases and J lost 3, with 7 bases in between. The germline gives CDR1 MNHNS, CDR2 SASEGT. In DNA form, the CDR3 reads TGTGCCAGCAGTGGGACTTACAATCAGCCCCAGCATTTT. It translates to CASSGTYNQPQHF.

The rearrangement uses TRBV7-9 and TRBJ2-1, with 10 bases aligning to TRBD2. After removal of 5 bases from V and 6 bases from J, the junction contained 7 bases not matched to a gene. The CDR3 is 15 amino acids. CDR1 and CDR2 from the germline V gene are SEHNR and FQNEAQ (reference sequence). The CDR3 sequence is CASSIRLAGRNEQFF. In DNA form, the CDR3 reads TGTGCCAGCAGCATTCGACTAGCGGGCCGCAATGAGCAGTTCTTC.

V and J are TRBV4-1 and TRBJ2-3; 10 bases match TRBD2. In germline, CDR1 is MGHRA, CDR2 YSYEKL. This CDR3 has 14 residues. V dropped 2 bases and J dropped 6; count of bases not matched to a gene: 2. CDR3: CASSQLAGVDTQYF. The CDR3, as DNA: TGCGCCAGCAGCCAACTAGCGGGAGTCGATACGCAGTATTTT.

The chain recombines TRBV5-1 with TRBJ2-2, with 11 bases matching TRBD2. Germline assignment: CDR1 SGHRS and CDR2 YFSETQ. This CDR3 is 15 amino acids long. J lost 5 bases, V lost 7 bases, and 7 bases had no gene match. This CDR3 is CASRVAGGRTGELFF. The CDR3 DNA sequence: TGCGCCAGCCGAGTAGCGGGAGGGAGAACCGGGGAGCTGTTTTTT. The full variable domain, with the rest looked up from reference TRBV5-1 and TRBJ2-2, is KAGVTQTPRYLIKTRGQQVTLSCSPISGHRSVSWYQQTPGQGLQFLFEYFSETQRNKGNFPGRFSGRQFSNSRSEMNVSTLELGDSALYLCASRVAGGRTGELFFGEGSRLTVL.

The gene calls are TRBV6-6 and TRBJ1-1; possible D gene TRBD1, 6 bases. Germline-derived CDR1 and CDR2 are MNHNY and SVGAGI (reference sequence). The V end lost 7 bases, the J end lost 11 bases, and 23 bases lay between the germline ends. This CDR3 region has 14 residues. This CDR3 reads CASTTGGALCGAFF. The DNA for the CDR3 is TGTGCCAGCACCACGGGGGGGGCGCTTTGCGGGGCTTTCTTT.